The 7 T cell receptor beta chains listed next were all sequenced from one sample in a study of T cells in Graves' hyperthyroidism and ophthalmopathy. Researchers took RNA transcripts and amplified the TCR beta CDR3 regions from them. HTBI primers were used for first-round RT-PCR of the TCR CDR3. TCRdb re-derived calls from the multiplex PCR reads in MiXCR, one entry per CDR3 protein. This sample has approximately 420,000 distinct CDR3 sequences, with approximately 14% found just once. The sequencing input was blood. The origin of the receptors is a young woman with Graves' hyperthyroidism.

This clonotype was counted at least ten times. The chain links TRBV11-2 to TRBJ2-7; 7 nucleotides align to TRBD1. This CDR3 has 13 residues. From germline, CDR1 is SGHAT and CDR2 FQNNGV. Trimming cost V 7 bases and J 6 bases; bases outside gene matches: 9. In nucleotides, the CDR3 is TGTGCCAGCACCCCTGACAGGGCCGGCGAGCAGTACTTC. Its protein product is CASTPDRAGEQYF.

CDR3: CASSPIAGGQNEQFF. CDR3 bases: TGTGCCAGCTCACCAATAGCGGGAGGCCAAAACGAGCAGTTCTTC. The J gene is TRBJ2-1, the V gene TRBV18; 10 bases map to TRBD2. The CDR3 covers 15 residues. J was trimmed by 10 bases and V by 2 bases; bases with no gene match: 8. Germline lookup yields CDR1 KGHSH and CDR2 LQKENI.

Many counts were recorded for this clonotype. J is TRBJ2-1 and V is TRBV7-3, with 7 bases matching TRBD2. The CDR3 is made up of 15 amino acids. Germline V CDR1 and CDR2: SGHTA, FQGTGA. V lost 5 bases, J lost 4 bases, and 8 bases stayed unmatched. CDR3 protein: CASSPSGTPYNEQFF. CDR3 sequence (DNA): TGTGCCAGCAGCCCAAGCGGGACCCCTTACAATGAGCAGTTCTTC.

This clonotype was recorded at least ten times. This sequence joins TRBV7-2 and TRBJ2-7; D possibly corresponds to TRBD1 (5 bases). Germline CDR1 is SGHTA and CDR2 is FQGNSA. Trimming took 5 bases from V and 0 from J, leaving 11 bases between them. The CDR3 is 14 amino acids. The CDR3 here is CASSPRQPSYEQYF. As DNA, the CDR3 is TGTGCCAGCAGCCCCCGACAGCCCTCCTACGAGCAGTACTTC. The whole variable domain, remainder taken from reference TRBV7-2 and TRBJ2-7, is GAGVSQSPSNKVTEKGKDVELRCDPISGHTALYWYRQSLGQGLEFLIYFQGNSAPDKSGLPSDRFSAERTGGSVSTLTIQRTQQEDSAVYLCASSPRQPSYEQYFGPGTRLTVT.

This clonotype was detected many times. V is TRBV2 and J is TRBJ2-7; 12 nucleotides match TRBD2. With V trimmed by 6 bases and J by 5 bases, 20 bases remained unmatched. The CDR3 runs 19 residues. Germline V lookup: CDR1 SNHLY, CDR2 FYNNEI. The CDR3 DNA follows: TGTGCCAGCAGCGACATGAGGCTAGCGGGAGGGTCTTTAAGCGACGAGCAGTACTTC. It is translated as CASSDMRLAGGSLSDEQYF.

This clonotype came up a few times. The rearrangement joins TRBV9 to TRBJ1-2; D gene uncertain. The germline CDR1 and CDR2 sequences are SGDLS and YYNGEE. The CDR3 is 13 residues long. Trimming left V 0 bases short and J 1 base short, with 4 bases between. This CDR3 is CASSVDVNYGYTF. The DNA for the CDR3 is TGTGCCAGCAGCGTAGACGTTAACTATGGCTACACCTTC.

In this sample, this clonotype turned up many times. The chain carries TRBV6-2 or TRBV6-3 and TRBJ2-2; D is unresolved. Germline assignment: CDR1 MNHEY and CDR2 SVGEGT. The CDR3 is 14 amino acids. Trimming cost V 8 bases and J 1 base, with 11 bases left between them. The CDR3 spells CASRGPVNTGELFF. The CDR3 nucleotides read TGTGCCAGCCGTGGGCCGGTGAACACCGGGGAGCTGTTTTTT.